The next 28 T cell receptor beta chains were all read from a single sample in a study of cytomegalovirus exposure and HLA in healthy donors. The primer mix had 60 Vbeta and 13 Jbeta primers. Assay: immunoSEQ multiplex PCR; the TCRdb copy retains only in-frame clones and omits some. This sample yields around 110,000 clones, of which roughly 75% are seen a single time; 2.5% belongs to the top ten. The specimen was PBMCs. The receptor source for this set is a man aged 40-49 years in good health and CMV-seronegative.

The CDR3, as DNA: TGTGCCAGCAGTCTACGTTCGGGCTACGAGCAGTACTTC. This gives the protein CASSLRSGYEQYF. This chain uses TRBV27 with TRBJ2-7; no clear D gene. The CDR3 covers 13 residues. Trimming stripped 5 bases from V and 3 bases from J, with 11 bases between. Germline values: CDR1 MNHEY, CDR2 SMNVEV (reference sequence).

The V gene is TRBV6-5, the J gene TRBJ1-1; 7 bases match TRBD1. This CDR3 has 14 residues. Germline V lookup: CDR1 MNHEY, CDR2 SVGAGI. The ends lost 6 bases at V and 1 base at J; junction bases unmatched: 5. CDR3 protein: CASSLGGKNTEAFF. As DNA, the CDR3 is TGTGCCAGCAGCCTAGGGGGCAAGAACACTGAAGCTTTCTTT.

The chain combines TRBV4-1 with TRBJ2-4; TRBD1 matches 7 bases. V dropped 1 base and J dropped 2; count of bases not matched to a gene: 14. CDR3 size: 19 residues. Per the germline V gene, CDR1 is MGHRA and CDR2 is YSYEKL. This chain's CDR3 is CASSQVLQGSGLTKNIQYF. DNA of the CDR3: TGCGCCAGCAGCCAAGTTCTACAGGGGTCCGGGTTAACCAAAAACATTCAGTACTTC.

This sequence joins TRBV2 and TRBJ1-2, with TRBD1 matching over 8 bases. Germline CDR1 reads SNHLY; CDR2 reads FYNNEI. Trimming took 1 base from V and 7 from J; bases not matched to a gene: 8. The CDR3 has 15 amino acids. CDR3 bases: TGTGCCAGCAGTGAAGAACGACAGGGGTTGTTTGGCTACACCTTC. It is translated as CASSEERQGLFGYTF.

The V gene is TRBV5-4, the J gene TRBJ2-2, with TRBD2 as a possible D gene (6 bases). Germline CDR1 reads SGHNT; CDR2 reads YYREEE (reference sequence). The germline V and J ends were trimmed by 2 bases and 0 bases, with 11 bases remaining between them. This CDR3 is built from 16 residues. The CDR3: CASSFGLPSNTGELFF. As DNA, the CDR3 is TGTGCCAGCAGCTTCGGACTACCGTCGAACACCGGGGAGCTGTTTTTT.

The chain recombines TRBV11-2 with TRBJ1-4; 8 nucleotides align to TRBD1. Germline V gene sequence: CDR1 SGHAT, CDR2 FQNNGV. V lost 3 bases to trimming and J lost 9 bases; unmatched junction nucleotides: 9. This CDR3 has 15 residues. The CDR3 spells CASSLSGTGSQKLFF. CDR3 nucleotide sequence: TGTGCCAGCAGCTTGTCCGGGACAGGCTCTCAAAAACTGTTTTTT.

This clone has a handful of counts. The rearrangement joins TRBV19 to TRBJ1-4; perhaps TRBD1 as D (5 bases). This CDR3 spans 15 amino acids. V gave up 6 bases and J gave up 8 bases, with 19 bases separating them. Per the germline V gene, CDR1 is LNHDA and CDR2 is SQIVND (reference sequence). The CDR3, as DNA: TGTGCCAGTAGGCCCGGGACTCCCCTTGGGGAAAAACTGTTTTTT. Translating gives CASRPGTPLGEKLFF.

J is TRBJ2-7 and V is TRBV11-2; 10 nucleotides align to TRBD2. The CDR3 runs to 16 residues. With 0 bases clipped from V and 4 bases from J, the junction kept 6 bases outside the gene matches. Germline V gene sequence: CDR1 SGHAT, CDR2 FQNNGV. The CDR3 sequence is CASSLESGGAAYEQYF. CDR3 nucleotide sequence: TGTGCCAGCAGCTTAGAAAGCGGGGGGGCCGCGTACGAGCAGTACTTC.

The chain couples TRBV10-3 to TRBJ1-1, with a possible D match to TRBD1 (5 bases). V lost 11 bases to trimming and J lost 6 bases, with 19 bases between them. Per germline, CDR1 ENHRY and CDR2 SYGVKD. CDR3 length equals 13 residues. This CDR3 is CAVRGDPRAEAFF. The CDR3, as DNA: TGTGCCGTTAGGGGTGACCCGCGAGCTGAAGCTTTCTTT.

This clone was counted a few times. The chain has TRBV6-1 and TRBJ1-4, with TRBD1 as a possible D gene (5 bases). The germline V gene has CDR1 MNHNS and CDR2 SASEGT. The CDR3 totals 14 residues. With 5 bases removed from V and 3 bases from J, the gap between germline ends came to 10 bases. The CDR3 region has the DNA TGTGCCAGCAGTACAGGCGCGGCTAATGAAAAACTGTTTTTT. Translated, it gives CASSTGAANEKLFF.

J is TRBJ1-5 and V is TRBV9, with D maybe TRBD1 (6 bases). Germline V lookup: CDR1 SGDLS, CDR2 YYNGEE. The length of the CDR3 is 15 residues. Between the trimmed V and J ends, which lost 1 base and 2 bases, there was a span of 10 bases. CDR3 nucleotide sequence: TGTGCCAGCAGCGTATCGGGGGGCCGCAATCAGCCCCAGCATTTT. Its translation is CASSVSGGRNQPQHF.

This chain connects TRBV7-9 to TRBJ2-1; 8 nucleotides match TRBD2. The CDR3 runs to 15 residues. Per the germline V gene, CDR1 is SEHNR and CDR2 is FQNEAQ (reference sequence). Trimming cost V 5 bases and J 5 bases; bases outside gene matches: 8. CDR3 in amino acids: CASSNTGGANNEQFF. CDR3 DNA sequence: TGTGCCAGCAGCAACACCGGGGGGGCAAACAATGAGCAGTTCTTC.

V usage is TRBV11-2 and J usage is TRBJ1-2; weak D call: TRBD1 (6 bases). The CDR3 runs 15 residues. CDR1 and CDR2 (germline): SGHAT, FQNNGV. The V gene lost 6 bases and the J gene lost 8 bases, with 22 bases spanning the gap. The CDR3 here is CASRKGDILPEGYTF. The CDR3 DNA sequence: TGTGCCAGCAGGAAAGGGGACATTCTCCCTGAGGGCTACACCTTC.

The rearrangement links TRBV18 to TRBJ1-3; a weak D match, TRBD1 (6 bases). The germline V and J ends were trimmed by 11 bases and 0 bases, with 17 bases remaining between them. The CDR3 contains 15 residues. The germline CDR1 and CDR2 sequences are KGHSH and LQKENI. This CDR3 is CAGRGAESSGNTIYF. In DNA, the CDR3 is TGTGCCGGACGGGGGGCCGAGAGCTCTGGAAACACCATATATTTT.

The chain has TRBV6-1 and TRBJ1-1; TRBD1 agrees at 8 bases. Germline-derived CDR1 and CDR2 are MNHNS and SASEGT. This CDR3 spans 14 amino acids. J gave up 5 bases and V 7 bases, and 9 bases lay outside the gene matches. DNA of the CDR3: TGTGCCAGCAACACCAACAGGGGGAGTACTGAAGCTTTCTTT. Translation: CASNTNRGSTEAFF.

This clone appeared a few times. The chain couples TRBV9 to TRBJ2-7; a possible D gene is TRBD2 (6 bases). Germline CDR1 SGDLS, CDR2 YYNGEE. The germline V and J ends were trimmed by 6 bases and 2 bases, with 15 bases remaining between them. This CDR3 has 14 residues. In DNA form, the CDR3 reads TGTGCCAGCACCCTCCCGGGGGAGCCCTACGAGCAGTACTTC. Its protein is CASTLPGEPYEQYF.

The chain has TRBV19 and TRBJ2-7; maybe TRBD2 (7 bases). The CDR3 has 15 amino acids. Germline assignment: CDR1 LNHDA and CDR2 SQIVND (reference sequence). The V and J ends lost 4 bases and 3 bases respectively, with 16 bases between them. This CDR3 reads CASSSLGGGRYEQYF. CDR3 nucleotide sequence: TGTGCCAGTAGTAGCCTAGGGGGGGGCCGCTACGAGCAGTACTTC. Together with reference TRBV19 and TRBJ2-7, the CDR3 gives the full variable domain: DGGITQSPKYLFRKEGQNVTLSCEQNLNHDAMYWYRQDPGQGLRLIYYSQIVNDFQKGDIAEGYSVSREKKESFPLTVTSAQKNPTAFYLCASSSLGGGRYEQYFGPGTRLTVT.

CDR3 loop: CSAWDRGHEKLFF. The CDR3, as DNA: TGCAGCGCCTGGGACAGGGGGCACGAAAAACTGTTTTTT. This chain uses TRBV29-1 with TRBJ1-4, with 12 bases that match TRBD1. The germline gives CDR1 SQVTM, CDR2 ANQGSEA. The CDR3 runs 13 residues. The J segment lost 8 bases and the V segment lost 7 bases, leaving 5 bases of the junction unmatched.

The rearrangement links TRBV27 to TRBJ2-7, with D possibly being TRBD2 (6 bases). The V and J ends lost 2 bases and 1 base respectively, with 9 bases between them. The CDR3 is 14 amino acids. CDR1 is MNHEY, CDR2 SMNVEV, per germline (reference sequence). The CDR3 protein is CASSLRLGSYEQYF. The CDR3 DNA reads as TGTGCCAGCAGTTTAAGACTAGGGTCCTACGAGCAGTACTTC.

The V and J genes are TRBV19 and TRBJ2-1; weak D call: TRBD2 (5 bases). The germline gives CDR1 LNHDA, CDR2 SQIVND (reference sequence). The V end was cut by 4 bases, the J end by 5 bases, with 12 bases between. The CDR3 length is 14 residues. The CDR3 DNA reads TGTGCCAGTAGTACCCCAGGACTGGACAATGAGCAGTTCTTC. It encodes CASSTPGLDNEQFF. The entire variable domain, with the rest obtained from reference TRBV19 and TRBJ2-1, is as follows: DGGITQSPKYLFRKEGQNVTLSCEQNLNHDAMYWYRQDPGQGLRLIYYSQIVNDFQKGDIAEGYSVSREKKESFPLTVTSAQKNPTAFYLCASSTPGLDNEQFFGPGTRLTVL.

V and J are TRBV6-1 and TRBJ1-2; D is ambiguous. This CDR3 has 15 amino acids. The V and J ends lost 2 bases and 11 bases respectively, with 21 bases between them. Per the germline V gene, CDR1 is MNHNS and CDR2 is SASEGT. CDR3 DNA sequence: TGTGCCAGCAGTGAAAGAAGAGGGCGAGGGATGGGGTACACCTTC. Its protein product is CASSERRGRGMGYTF.

The gene calls are TRBV10-2 and TRBJ2-1, with 7 nucleotides matching TRBD2. The CDR3 consists of 14 residues. Germline trimming cut 6 bases from V and 3 bases from J; bases unmatched to any gene: 5. CDR1 is WSHSY and CDR2 is SAAADI in the germline V gene. Here the CDR3 reads CASRSSGVYNEQFF. As DNA, the CDR3 is TGCGCCAGCAGGTCTAGCGGAGTCTACAATGAGCAGTTCTTC.

This clone was recorded once. The chain uses TRBV5-1 and TRBJ1-6, with 7 bases aligning to TRBD1. Trimming cost V 3 bases and J 6 bases; bases outside gene matches: 3. Germline assignment: CDR1 SGHRS and CDR2 YFSETQ. The CDR3 is made up of 14 amino acids. CDR3 sequence: CASSWTGSNSPLHF. CDR3 sequence (DNA): TGCGCCAGCAGCTGGACAGGCTCTAATTCACCCCTCCACTTT.

On this clone itself: At the DNA level, this CDR3 is encoded by other sequences in the same sample as well. V gene TRBV13 combines with J gene TRBJ1-1; TRBD1 agrees at 9 bases. Germline CDR1 and CDR2: PRHDT and FYEKMQ (reference sequence). V gave up 0 bases and J gave up 1 base; unmatched junction bases: 9. The CDR3 has 18 amino acids. CDR3 protein: CASSLGGQGRLWNTEAFF. The CDR3 DNA follows: TGTGCCAGCAGCTTAGGCGGACAGGGGCGCCTCTGGAACACTGAAGCTTTCTTT. The full variable domain, completed using reference TRBV13 and TRBJ1-1, is AAGVIQSPRHLIKEKRETATLKCYPIPRHDTVYWYQQGPGQDPQFLISFYEKMQSDKGSIPDRFSAQQFSDYHSELNMSSLELGDSALYFCASSLGGQGRLWNTEAFFGQGTRLTVV.

The V gene is TRBV5-1, the J gene TRBJ2-7; TRBD1 is a possible D gene (6 bases). Germline V CDR1 and CDR2: SGHRS, YFSETQ. Trimming shortened V by 2 bases and J by 2 bases, and 14 bases separated the two germline ends. This CDR3 is 15 amino acids long. CDR3 coding DNA: TGCGCCAGCAGCTTATCGACAGGTCCCCCCTACGAGCAGTACTTC. It translates to CASSLSTGPPYEQYF.

The genes are TRBV4-1 and TRBJ2-3; 8 bases fit TRBD2. Germline CDR1 and CDR2: MGHRA and YSYEKL. Trimming at V came to 4 bases and at J to 1 base, leaving 13 bases not matched to a gene. CDR3 length: 18 amino acids. The CDR3 DNA sequence: TGCGCCAGCAGCCGATTGGGAGAGGGAGCGGGGGGCACAGATACGCAGTATTTT. It encodes CASSRLGEGAGGTDTQYF.

The chain links TRBV6-4 to TRBJ2-1, with TRBD1 matching 8 bases. The CDR3 sequence is 15 residues long. Germline CDR1 MRHNA, CDR2 SNTAGT. V trimming: 4 bases; J trimming: 9 bases; junction bases outside the gene matches: 11. CDR3 sequence reads: CASSAVGRGRSEQFF. CDR3 in DNA: TGTGCCAGCAGTGCGGTCGGCAGGGGGCGTAGTGAGCAGTTCTTC.

V usage is TRBV27 and J usage is TRBJ1-6; 8 bases line up with TRBD1. The CDR3 is 14 residues long. Germline-derived CDR1 and CDR2 are MNHEY and SMNVEV (reference sequence). Germline trimming cut 3 bases from V and 8 bases from J; bases unmatched to any gene: 3. CDR3: CASSLRQGYSPLHF. The CDR3 nucleotides read TGTGCCAGCAGTTTGAGACAGGGGTATTCACCCCTCCACTTT.